This is a list of T cell receptor beta chains from one sample in a study of blood T cell repertoires in COVID-19. The protocol was immunoSEQ multiplex PCR, while the TCRdb copy is restricted to in-frame clones and leaves out a portion. The sample lists about 240,000 clones; 86% were seen once. Sequencing was carried out using PBMCs or T cells enriched from blood (not recorded which). The receptors come from a woman aged 40 to 50 with acute COVID-19. Both conserved end residues are part of each CDR3. The order of the fields is CDR3 length, D gene, V gene, clone size, J gene, CDR3 protein, CDR3 DNA. D genes are given only for firm matches. Size is omitted from some rows. Given values are once, few, many or a class for expanded clones.

12,-,TRBV5-6,-,TRBJ2-7,CASSWGVNEQYF,TGTGCCAGCAGCTGGGGGGTTAACGAGCAGTACTTC
14,TRBD1,TRBV11-2,-,TRBJ1-1,CASSLEGQLFEAFF,TGTGCCAGCAGCTTAGAGGGACAGCTTTTCGAAGCTTTCTTT
13,TRBD1,TRBV29-1,few,TRBJ2-5,CSVWTGIQETQYF,TGCAGCGTGTGGACAGGGATCCAAGAGACCCAGTACTTC
16,-,TRBV4-1,-,TRBJ2-7,CASSQERTENSYEQYF,TGCGCCAGCAGCCAAGAAAGGACTGAAAACTCCTACGAGCAGTACTTC
14,TRBD1,TRBV5-1,-,TRBJ2-7,CASKSGTGTYEQYF,TGCGCCAGCAAGTCCGGGACAGGGACCTACGAGCAGTACTTC
15,-,TRBV27,many,TRBJ1-6,CASSLARGLNSPLHF,TGTGCCAGCAGTTTGGCAAGGGGCCTCAATTCACCCCTCCACTTT
12,-,TRBV4-2,-,TRBJ1-5,CASSARNQPQHF,TGTGCCAGCAGCGCCAGGAATCAGCCCCAGCATTTT
15,-,TRBV25-1,-,TRBJ2-7,CASSEFGDRAYEQYF,TGTGCCAGCAGTGAATTCGGCGACAGAGCCTACGAGCAGTACTTC
15,-,TRBV21-1,-,TRBJ1-2,CASSKDLRGRYGYTF,TGTGCCAGCAGCAAAGACCTCAGGGGGAGGTATGGCTACACCTTC
13,-,TRBV6-5,-,TRBJ2-7,CASSYSIGLQQYF,TGTGCCAGCAGTTACTCGATAGGACTCCAGCAGTACTTC
14,TRBD1,TRBV5-1,-,TRBJ2-7,CASSLGQGLYEQYF,TGCGCCAGCAGCTTGGGACAGGGTCTCTACGAGCAGTACTTC
11,TRBD1,TRBV5-8,-,TRBJ2-1,CASSSGGEQFF,TGTGCCAGCAGCTCAGGGGGTGAGCAGTTCTTC
16,TRBD2,TRBV2,-,TRBJ2-2,CASSLAGGPGTGELFF,TGTGCCAGCAGCCTAGCGGGAGGGCCGGGCACCGGGGAGCTGTTTTTT
15,-,TRBV19,-,TRBJ1-4,CASSVYREGDEKLFF,TGTGCCAGTAGTGTCTACAGGGAGGGGGATGAAAAACTGTTTTTT
15,-,TRBV19,-,TRBJ1-2,CASSIVDSLESGYTF,TGTGCCAGTAGTATAGTGGACAGCCTCGAGTCCGGCTACACCTTC
14,TRBD1,TRBV7-3,-,TRBJ2-1,CASSYGTGEDEQFF,TGTGCCAGCAGCTATGGGACAGGGGAGGATGAGCAGTTCTTC
15,-,TRBV18,-,TRBJ1-5,CASSPGTNSNQPQHF,TGTGCCAGCTCACCCGGGACAAATAGCAATCAGCCCCAGCATTTT
15,TRBD2,TRBV11-2,-,TRBJ2-5,CASSLDPSGGETQYF,TGTGCCAGCAGCTTAGATCCTAGCGGGGGGGAGACCCAGTACTTC
13,-,TRBV7-9,-,TRBJ1-2,CASSLVTGYGYTF,TGTGCCAGCAGCTTAGTAACAGGCTATGGCTACACCTTC
16,-,TRBV18,-,TRBJ1-3,CASSPASFESGNTIYF,TGTGCCAGCTCACCAGCCTCGTTCGAGTCCGGAAACACCATATATTTT
15,TRBD2,TRBV3-1/TRBV3-2,-,TRBJ2-2,CASSQLAGHTGELFF,TGTGCCAGCAGCCAACTAGCGGGACACACCGGGGAGCTGTTTTTT
17,TRBD2,TRBV4-1,-,TRBJ2-5,CASSQIGHGRGQETQYF,TGCGCCAGCAGCCAAATCGGTCACGGGAGGGGCCAAGAGACCCAGTACTTC
14,-,TRBV3-1/TRBV3-2,-,TRBJ2-2,CASSRGQNTGELFF,TGTGCCAGCAGCCGCGGACAGAACACCGGGGAGCTGTTTTTT
13,-,TRBV4-1,-,TRBJ1-1,CASSQTRTDEAFF,TGCGCCAGCAGCCAAACTCGGACAGATGAAGCTTTCTTT
17,TRBD1,TRBV24-1,once,TRBJ1-2,CATSDFNRGLYNYGYTF,TGTGCCACCAGTGATTTTAACAGGGGGCTATATAACTATGGCTACACCTTC
14,-,TRBV15,-,TRBJ2-3,CAISDRTPTDTQYF,TGTGCCATCTCGGACAGAACCCCCACAGATACGCAGTATTTT
15,-,TRBV24-1,-,TRBJ2-1,CATSDFGGSEDEQFF,TGTGCCACCAGTGATTTCGGTGGGAGTGAGGATGAGCAGTTCTTC
14,-,TRBV11-1,-,TRBJ2-2,CASSATGDTGELFF,TGTGCCAGCAGCGCCACAGGAGACACCGGGGAGCTGTTTTTT
15,TRBD2,TRBV5-4,-,TRBJ2-5,CASSSKLAEQETQYF,TGTGCCAGCAGCTCGAAACTAGCGGAGCAAGAGACCCAGTACTTC
13,TRBD2,TRBV6-5,-,TRBJ2-2,CASTSGGSGELFF,TGTGCCAGCACTAGCGGGGGTTCTGGGGAGCTGTTTTTT
13,TRBD1,TRBV18,-,TRBJ2-5,CASSATGGETQYF,TGTGCCAGCTCAGCGACAGGGGGCGAGACCCAGTACTTC
15,-,TRBV9,-,TRBJ1-1,CASSVDTGPATEAFF,TGTGCCAGCAGCGTAGATACAGGCCCTGCCACTGAAGCTTTCTTT
14,-,TRBV30,few,TRBJ1-5,CAWSVQGGNQPQHF,TGTGCCTGGAGTGTACAGGGTGGGAATCAGCCCCAGCATTTT
15,-,TRBV5-1,-,TRBJ2-3,CASSLEGAHTDTQYF,TGCGCCAGCAGCTTGGAAGGAGCCCACACAGATACGCAGTATTTT
15,TRBD2,TRBV19,-,TRBJ2-2,CASRNSGRNTGELFF,TGTGCCAGTAGAAATAGCGGGAGGAACACCGGGGAGCTGTTTTTT